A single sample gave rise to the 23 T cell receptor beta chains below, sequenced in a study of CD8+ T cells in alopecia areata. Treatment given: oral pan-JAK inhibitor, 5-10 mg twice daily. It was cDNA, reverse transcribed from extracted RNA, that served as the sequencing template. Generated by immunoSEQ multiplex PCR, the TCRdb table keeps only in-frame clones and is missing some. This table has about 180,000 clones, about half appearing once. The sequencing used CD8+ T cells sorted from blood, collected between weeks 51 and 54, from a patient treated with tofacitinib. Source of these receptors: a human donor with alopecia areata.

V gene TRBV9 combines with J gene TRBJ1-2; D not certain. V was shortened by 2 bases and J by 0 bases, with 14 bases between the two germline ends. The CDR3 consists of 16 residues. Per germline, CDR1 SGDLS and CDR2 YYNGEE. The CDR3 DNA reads TGTGCCAGCAGCGTTGATAGGGAAACTCCTAACTATGGCTACACCTTC. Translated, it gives CASSVDRETPNYGYTF. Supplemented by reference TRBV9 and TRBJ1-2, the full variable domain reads DSGVTQTPKHLITATGQRVTLRCSPRSGDLSVYWYQQSLDQGLQFLIQYYNGEERAKGNILERFSAQQFPDLHSELNLSSLELGDSALYFCASSVDRETPNYGYTFGSGTRLTVV.

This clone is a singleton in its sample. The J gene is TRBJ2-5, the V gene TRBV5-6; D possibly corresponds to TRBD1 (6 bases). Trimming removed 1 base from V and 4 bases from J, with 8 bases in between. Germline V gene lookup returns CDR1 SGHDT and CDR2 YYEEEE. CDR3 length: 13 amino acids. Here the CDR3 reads CASSLMGAETQYF. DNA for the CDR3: TGTGCCAGCAGCTTGATGGGGGCAGAGACCCAGTACTTC.

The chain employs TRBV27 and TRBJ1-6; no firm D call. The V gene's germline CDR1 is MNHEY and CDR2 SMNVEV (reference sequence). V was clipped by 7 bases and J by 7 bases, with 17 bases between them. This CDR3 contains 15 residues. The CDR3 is CASNSIREWNSPLHF. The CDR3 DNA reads TGTGCCAGCAATTCGATTAGGGAGTGGAATTCACCCCTCCACTTT.

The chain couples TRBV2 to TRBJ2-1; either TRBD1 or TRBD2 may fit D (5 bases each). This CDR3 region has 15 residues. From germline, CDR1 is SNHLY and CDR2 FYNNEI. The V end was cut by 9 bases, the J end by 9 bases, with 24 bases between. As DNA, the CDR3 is TGTGCCAGAACACTCGGGACGCAGAGGTTCGGTGAGCAGTTCTTC. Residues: CARTLGTQRFGEQFF.

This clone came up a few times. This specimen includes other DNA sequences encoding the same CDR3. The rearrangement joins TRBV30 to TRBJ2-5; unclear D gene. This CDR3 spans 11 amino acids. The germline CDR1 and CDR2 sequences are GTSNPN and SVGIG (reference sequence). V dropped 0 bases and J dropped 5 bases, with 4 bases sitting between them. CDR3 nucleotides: TGTGCCTGGAGTGTCGGGGAGACCCAGTACTTC. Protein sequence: CAWSVGETQYF.

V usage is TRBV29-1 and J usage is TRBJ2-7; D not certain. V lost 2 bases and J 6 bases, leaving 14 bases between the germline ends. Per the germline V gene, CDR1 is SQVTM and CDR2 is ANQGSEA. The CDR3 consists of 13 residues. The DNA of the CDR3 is TGCAGCGTTGAATTCTTCTTGGGTTCCGAGCAGTACTTC. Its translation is CSVEFFLGSEQYF.

This CDR3 is CASSGGQSRYEQYF. The CDR3, as DNA: TGTGCCAGCAGTGGGGGACAGAGCCGCTACGAGCAGTACTTC. The chain employs TRBV2 and TRBJ2-7; 7 bases fit TRBD1. The CDR3 covers 14 residues. CDR1 is SNHLY, CDR2 FYNNEI, per germline. J lost 3 bases, V lost 4 bases, and 6 bases had no gene match.

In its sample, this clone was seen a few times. The CDR3 sequence: CASSLDQGQSYEQYF. The DNA of the CDR3 is TGTGCCAGTAGTCTCGACCAGGGACAGTCCTACGAGCAGTACTTC. This rearrangement joins TRBV19 to TRBJ2-7; 7 nucleotides align to TRBD1. The CDR3 is 15 residues long. V was pared by 5 bases and J by 1 base, with 8 bases of the junction left unmatched. Germline assignment: CDR1 LNHDA and CDR2 SQIVND (reference sequence).

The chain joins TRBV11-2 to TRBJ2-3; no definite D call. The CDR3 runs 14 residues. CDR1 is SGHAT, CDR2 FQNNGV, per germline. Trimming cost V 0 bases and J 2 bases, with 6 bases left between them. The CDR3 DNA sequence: TGTGCCAGCAGCTTAGAGGGCTACACAGATACGCAGTATTTT. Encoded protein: CASSLEGYTDTQYF.

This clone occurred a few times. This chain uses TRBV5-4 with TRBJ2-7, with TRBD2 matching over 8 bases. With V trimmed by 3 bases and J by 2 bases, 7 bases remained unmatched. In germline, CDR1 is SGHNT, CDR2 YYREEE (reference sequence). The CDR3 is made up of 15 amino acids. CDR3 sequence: CASSSLGTSAYEQYF. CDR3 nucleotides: TGTGCCAGCAGCTCACTTGGGACTAGTGCCTACGAGCAGTACTTC.

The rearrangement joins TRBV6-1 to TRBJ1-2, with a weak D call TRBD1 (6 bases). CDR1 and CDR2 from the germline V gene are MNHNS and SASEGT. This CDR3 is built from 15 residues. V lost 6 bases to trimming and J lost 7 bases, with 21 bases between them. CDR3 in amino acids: CASSPLGGRPGGYTF. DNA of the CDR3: TGTGCCAGCAGCCCACTCGGGGGGCGCCCCGGTGGCTACACCTTC.

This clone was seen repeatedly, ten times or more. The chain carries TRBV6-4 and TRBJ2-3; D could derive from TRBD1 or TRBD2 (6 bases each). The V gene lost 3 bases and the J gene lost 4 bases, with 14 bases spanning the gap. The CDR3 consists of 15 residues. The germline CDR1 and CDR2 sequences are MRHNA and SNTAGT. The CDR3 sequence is CASSEFGGQSDTQYF. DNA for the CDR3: TGTGCCAGCAGTGAATTCGGGGGACAATCAGATACGCAGTATTTT.

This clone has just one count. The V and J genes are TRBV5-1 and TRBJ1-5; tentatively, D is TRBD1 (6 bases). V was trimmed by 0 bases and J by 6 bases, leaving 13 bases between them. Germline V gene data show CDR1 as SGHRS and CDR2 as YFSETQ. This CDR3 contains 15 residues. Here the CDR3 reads CASSLDGTLGQPQHF. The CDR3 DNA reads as TGCGCCAGCAGCTTGGACGGGACATTGGGTCAGCCCCAGCATTTT.

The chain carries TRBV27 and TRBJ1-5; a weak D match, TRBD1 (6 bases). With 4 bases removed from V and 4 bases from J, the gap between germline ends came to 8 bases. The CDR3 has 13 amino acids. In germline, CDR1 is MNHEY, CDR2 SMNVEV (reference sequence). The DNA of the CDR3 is TGTGCCAGCAGTTCCGACAGGAATCAGCCCCAGCATTTT. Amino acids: CASSSDRNQPQHF.

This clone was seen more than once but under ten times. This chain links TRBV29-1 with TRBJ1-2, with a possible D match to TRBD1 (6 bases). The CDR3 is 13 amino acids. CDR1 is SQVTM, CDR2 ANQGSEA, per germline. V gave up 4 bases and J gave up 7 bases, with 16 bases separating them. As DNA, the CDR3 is TGCAGCGTTGGAGGGCAGGGGAGACCTGGCTACACCTTC. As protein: CSVGGQGRPGYTF.

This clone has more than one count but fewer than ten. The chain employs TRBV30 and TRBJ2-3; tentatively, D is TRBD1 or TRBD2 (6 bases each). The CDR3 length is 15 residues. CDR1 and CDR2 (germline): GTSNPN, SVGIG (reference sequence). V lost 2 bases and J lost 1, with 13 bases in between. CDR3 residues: CAWSYREERTDTQYF. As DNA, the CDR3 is TGTGCCTGGAGTTACAGGGAGGAACGCACAGATACGCAGTATTTT.

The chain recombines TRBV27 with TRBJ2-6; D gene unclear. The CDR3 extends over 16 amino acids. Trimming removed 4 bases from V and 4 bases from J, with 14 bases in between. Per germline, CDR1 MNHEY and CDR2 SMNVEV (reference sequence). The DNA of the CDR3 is TGTGCCAGCAGTTATGCACTGGGTGGAGGGGCCAACGTCCTGACTTTC. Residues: CASSYALGGGANVLTF.

The chain's CDR3 is CASSTRDSIYGYTF. The CDR3 nucleotides are TGTGCCAGTAGTACTCGGGACAGCATCTATGGCTACACCTTC. The chain carries TRBV19 and TRBJ1-2; TRBD1 matches 7 bases. Germline V CDR1 and CDR2: LNHDA, SQIVND (reference sequence). V dropped 4 bases and J dropped 4; count of bases not matched to a gene: 6. The CDR3 spans 14 residues.

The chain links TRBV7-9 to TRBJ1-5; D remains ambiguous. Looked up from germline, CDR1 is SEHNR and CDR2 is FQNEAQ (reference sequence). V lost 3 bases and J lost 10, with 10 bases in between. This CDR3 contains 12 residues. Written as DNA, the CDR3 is TGTGCCAGCAGCTTTGGGGAGGGTCCCCAGCATTTT. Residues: CASSFGEGPQHF.

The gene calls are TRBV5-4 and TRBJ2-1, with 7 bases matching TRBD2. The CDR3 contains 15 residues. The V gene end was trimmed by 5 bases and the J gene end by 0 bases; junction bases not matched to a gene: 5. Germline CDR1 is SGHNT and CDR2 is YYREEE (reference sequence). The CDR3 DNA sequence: TGTGCCAGCAGGCGGCGGGGGAGCTCCTACAATGAGCAGTTCTTC. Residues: CASRRRGSSYNEQFF.

CDR3 in DNA: TGCAGCGTTCACAGGCTGAACACTGAAGCTTTCTTT. It codes for CSVHRLNTEAFF. The V call is TRBV29-1, the J call TRBJ1-1; D perhaps matches TRBD1 (5 bases). The CDR3 is 12 residues long. V lost 5 bases, J lost 0 bases, and 7 bases lay in between. Germline CDR1 SQVTM, CDR2 ANQGSEA.

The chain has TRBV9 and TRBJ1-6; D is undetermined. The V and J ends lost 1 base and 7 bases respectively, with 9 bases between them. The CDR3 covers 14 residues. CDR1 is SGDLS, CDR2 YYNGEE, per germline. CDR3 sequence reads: CASSVRRENSPLHF. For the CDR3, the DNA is TGTGCCAGCAGCGTACGAAGAGAGAATTCACCCCTCCACTTT.

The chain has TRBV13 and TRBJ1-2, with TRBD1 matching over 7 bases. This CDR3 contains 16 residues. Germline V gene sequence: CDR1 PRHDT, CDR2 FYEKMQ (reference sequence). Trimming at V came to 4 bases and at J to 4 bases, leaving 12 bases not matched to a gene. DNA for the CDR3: TGTGCCAGCAGCTCTCGCGCCGGGACAGAAATCTATGGCTACACCTTC. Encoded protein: CASSSRAGTEIYGYTF.